What follows describes a single T cell receptor beta chain. Its antigen is unknown. Several immunoSEQ plates held equal portions of the genomic DNA taken from each subset. Data came from immunoSEQ multiplex PCR; TCRdb stores just in-frame clones and leaves some out. The repertoire holds millions of clones, with just under 95% as singletons. CD45RO-negative, CCR7-selected cells formed the naive CD8 fraction, which excluded terminally differentiated effector memory CD45RA+ cells. From germline, CDR1 is SGHDT and CDR2 YYEEEE. The CDR3 contains 13 residues. V lost 0 bases and J 7 bases, leaving 11 bases between the germline ends. The data stem from a study of shared clonotypes between healthy human individuals. Study context: The donors, a couple of women and a few men, were aged 18 to 49. Study conclusions and caveats: Sorted-subset sequencing, rarefaction showed, was incomplete despite large depth. With a handful of donors compared, around 5.4% of naive CD4 clonotypes were shared.

The TCR comes from a man aged 18 to 35 in good health. The chain combines TRBV5-6 with TRBJ2-7; D is undetermined. Sequenced input: naive CD8+ T cells sorted from blood. This chain's CDR3 is CASSLEGPFEQYF. Written as DNA, the CDR3 is TGTGCCAGCAGCTTGGAGGGCCCGTTTGAGCAGTACTTC.